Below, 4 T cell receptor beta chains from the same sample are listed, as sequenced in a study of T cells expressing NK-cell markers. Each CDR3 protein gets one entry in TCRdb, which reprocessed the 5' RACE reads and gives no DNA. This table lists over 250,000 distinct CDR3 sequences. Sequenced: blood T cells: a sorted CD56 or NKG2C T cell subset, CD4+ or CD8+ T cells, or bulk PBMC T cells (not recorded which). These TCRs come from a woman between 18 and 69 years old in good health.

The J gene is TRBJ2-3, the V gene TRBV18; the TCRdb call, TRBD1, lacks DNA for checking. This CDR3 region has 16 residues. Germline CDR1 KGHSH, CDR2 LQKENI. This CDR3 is CASSPPGTQKTDTQYF.

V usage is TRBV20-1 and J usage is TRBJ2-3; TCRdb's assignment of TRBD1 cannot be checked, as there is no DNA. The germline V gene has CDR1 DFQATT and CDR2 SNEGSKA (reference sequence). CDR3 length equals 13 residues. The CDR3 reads CSAPRGLTDTQYF.

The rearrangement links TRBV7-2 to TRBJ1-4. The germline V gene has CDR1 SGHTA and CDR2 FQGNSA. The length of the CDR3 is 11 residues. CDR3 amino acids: CASSSRTELFF.

CDR3: CASSSPGTSGGANTQYF. The chain has TRBV7-2 and TRBJ2-3; TCRdb's D call, TRBD2, is unchecked because there is no DNA. CDR1 is SGHTA and CDR2 is FQGNSA in the germline V gene. The CDR3 covers 17 residues.